This T cell receptor beta chain was found in a study of T cells after yellow fever vaccination. Background on the study: Preparation of fractions with low cell numbers was performed using SMART-Seq v4 Ultra Low Input.

TCRdb recomputed calls from the 5' RACE reads with MiXCR, one row per CDR3 protein. The sample carries a few hundred thousand distinct CDR3 sequences, approximately 3% recorded once. Germline CDR1 is LNHNV and CDR2 is YYDKDF (reference sequence). The CDR3 sequence is 17 residues long. Deletions cut 0 bases from V and 1 base from J, with 13 bases between. Study findings and constraints: By day 5 rather than day 15, the secondary response had peaked, though it was weaker. Booster sampling recovered most clones from primary vaccination (roughly 96% CD4, around 88% CD8). FACS-sorted repertoires could contain abundant clonotypes contaminating from the bulk population.

This clonotype was found many times. Antigen specificity is unknown. The sequences come from CD4+ T cells sorted from PBMCs, collected 10 days after the yellow fever booster vaccination. This sequence originates from a man younger than 30 who received the YFV17D yellow fever vaccine. The chain uses TRBV15 and TRBJ2-4; weak D call: TRBD2 (7 bases). For the CDR3, the DNA is TGTGCCACCAGCAGAGATGCTGCGGGGGCCGCCAAAAACATTCAGTACTTC. Translated, it gives CATSRDAAGAAKNIQYF.